The rows below give T cell receptor beta chains drawn from one sample of a study of blood T cell repertoires in COVID-19. Here immunoSEQ multiplex PCR was the method, and the copy in TCRdb shows in-frame clones only, minus some. The sample contains about 260,000 clones, approximately 90% of which appear only once. Sequencing was performed on PBMCs or T cells enriched from blood (not recorded which). All receptors come from a man aged 40-50 years who had been exposed to COVID-19. Both conserved end residues are part of each CDR3. Each record gives: D gene, clone size, J gene, CDR3 length, V gene, CDR3 DNA, CDR3 protein. A D gene is named only where the DNA matches it firmly. The size of a clone is reported for some rows only, either as once, few or many, or as a class for expanded clones.

d_gene: .; abundance: .; j_gene: TRBJ2-7; len: 16; v_gene: TRBV5-6; CDR3nt: TGTGCCAGCAGCCCAGCCCCAGGGGTCCCTTCCTACGAGCAGTACTTC; CDR3aa: CASSPAPGVPSYEQYF
d_gene: TRBD1; abundance: .; j_gene: TRBJ1-2; len: 14; v_gene: TRBV10-1; CDR3nt: TGCGCCAGCAGTGAGTCGTCAGACAGGGGGGGCTACACCTTC; CDR3aa: CASSESSDRGGYTF
d_gene: TRBD1; abundance: once; j_gene: TRBJ2-7; len: 14; v_gene: TRBV7-2; CDR3nt: TGTGCCAGCAGCGAGGACAGGAGCTCCTACGAGCAGTACTTC; CDR3aa: CASSEDRSSYEQYF
d_gene: .; abundance: once; j_gene: TRBJ1-2; len: 15; v_gene: TRBV4-3; CDR3nt: TGCGCCAGCAGCCTCTCCCCCACCCAACTACAGGGACACACCTTC; CDR3aa: CASSLSPTQLQGHTF
d_gene: .; abundance: .; j_gene: TRBJ1-5; len: 17; v_gene: TRBV7-9; CDR3nt: TGTGCCAGCAGCTTAGAAGAGGGCGGCTTTCTTTTACAGCCCCAGCATTTT; CDR3aa: CASSLEEGGFLLQPQHF
d_gene: .; abundance: .; j_gene: TRBJ1-1; len: 14; v_gene: TRBV27; CDR3nt: TGTGCCAGCAGGCTTCTTTCCCGGGGGACTGAAGCTTTCTTT; CDR3aa: CASRLLSRGTEAFF
d_gene: TRBD1; abundance: .; j_gene: TRBJ1-2; len: 15; v_gene: TRBV28; CDR3nt: TGTGCCAGCAGTATCCCGGGACAGGGCTTGTATGGCTACACCTTC; CDR3aa: CASSIPGQGLYGYTF
d_gene: TRBD2; abundance: .; j_gene: TRBJ2-7; len: 14; v_gene: TRBV7-2; CDR3nt: TGTGCCAGCAGCCTAGCGGGCCGATCCTACGAGCAGTACTTC; CDR3aa: CASSLAGRSYEQYF
d_gene: .; abundance: .; j_gene: TRBJ1-2; len: 15; v_gene: TRBV28; CDR3nt: TGTGCCAGCAGTTTATGGGCAGGGCCGAACTATGGCTACACCTTC; CDR3aa: CASSLWAGPNYGYTF
d_gene: TRBD1; abundance: .; j_gene: TRBJ1-1; len: 14; v_gene: TRBV5-1; CDR3nt: TGCGCCAGCAGCGCCAGCAGGGGGAGAGCTGAAGCTTTCTTT; CDR3aa: CASSASRGRAEAFF
d_gene: .; abundance: .; j_gene: TRBJ2-5; len: 15; v_gene: TRBV24-1; CDR3nt: TGTGCCACCCCTTCGGGAGACTCATCCGGGGAGACCCAGTACTTC; CDR3aa: CATPSGDSSGETQYF
d_gene: TRBD2; abundance: .; j_gene: TRBJ2-1; len: 13; v_gene: TRBV30; CDR3nt: TGTGCCTGGAGAAGGCTAGCGGACAATGAGCAGTTCTTC; CDR3aa: CAWRRLADNEQFF
d_gene: .; abundance: .; j_gene: TRBJ2-7; len: 17; v_gene: TRBV14; CDR3nt: TGTGCCAGCAGCCAAGATTATAGCCACAGGAGCTCCTACGAGCAGTACTTC; CDR3aa: CASSQDYSHRSSYEQYF
d_gene: .; abundance: .; j_gene: TRBJ2-1; len: 17; v_gene: TRBV28; CDR3nt: TGTGCCAGCAGTTTCCCCCGGACTGCGCGCTCCTACAATGAGCAGTTCTTC; CDR3aa: CASSFPRTARSYNEQFF
d_gene: .; abundance: .; j_gene: TRBJ2-3; len: 13; v_gene: TRBV19; CDR3nt: TGTGCCAGTAGTATTGGGGGGAAGGATACGCAGTATTTT; CDR3aa: CASSIGGKDTQYF